One and the same sample provided the 31 T cell receptor beta chains below, sequenced in a study of T cells after yellow fever vaccination. TCRdb itself ran the 5' RACE reads through MiXCR, one entry per CDR3 protein. The sample contains under 700,000 distinct CDR3 sequences, less than 20% of which appear only once. The sample in question was PBMCs, obtained about 5 days after the first yellow fever vaccination. The source of these receptors is a man aged 18-30 years who received the YFV17D yellow fever vaccine.

This clonotype has just a few counts. The genes are TRBV5-1 and TRBJ2-5, with a weak D call TRBD2 (6 bases). V was cut by 6 bases and J by 13 bases, with 22 bases left in between. The CDR3 is 13 amino acids. CDR1 and CDR2 from the germline V gene are SGHRS and YFSETQ. The CDR3 spells CASKLVDYVNRYF. The CDR3 DNA is TGCGCCAGCAAGTTAGTGGACTACGTGAACCGGTACTTC.

In its sample, this clonotype was seen many times. The chain links TRBV7-9 to TRBJ1-1; no clear D. The CDR3 totals 11 residues. Germline CDR1 SEHNR, CDR2 FQNEAQ (reference sequence). The ends were cut back, 5 bases at V and 7 bases at J, with 8 bases in the middle. DNA of the CDR3: TGTGCCAGCAGCACCTACAATGAAGCTTTCTTT. Protein sequence: CASSTYNEAFF.

This clonotype was observed a single time. This may come from a read error, since a much larger clone is one base off. The chain uses TRBV4-3 and TRBJ1-1; D remains unclear. Germline V lookup: CDR1 LGHNA, CDR2 YSLEER. V lost 0 bases and J lost 5, with 7 bases in between. This CDR3 has 13 amino acids. CDR3 sequence reads: CASSQDFRTEAFF. As DNA, the CDR3 is TGCGCCAGCAGCCAAGATTTCCGGACTGAAGCTTTCTTT.

The chain is built from TRBV4-3 and TRBJ1-2; 9 nucleotides match TRBD1. The germline V gene has CDR1 LGHNA and CDR2 YSLEER. The CDR3 sequence is 15 residues long. Trimming took 2 bases from V and 7 from J; bases not matched to a gene: 8. The CDR3 region has the DNA TGCGCCAGCAGCCAAAATTCCGGGACAGGGTTTGGCTACACCTTC. This sequence encodes CASSQNSGTGFGYTF.

This clonotype was observed a handful of times. The chain is built from TRBV12-3 or TRBV12-4 and TRBJ2-2; D possibly uses TRBD1 or TRBD2 (5 bases each). The CDR3 is 17 residues long. V was trimmed by 5 bases and J by 1 base, leaving 17 bases between them. The DNA of the CDR3 is TGTGCCAGCAGTCCGCCGGCCGGGACCGGGAACACCGGGGAGCTGTTTTTT. Its translation: CASSPPAGTGNTGELFF.

The J gene is TRBJ1-6, the V gene TRBV7-9; D ambiguous. V lost 5 bases, J lost 1 base, and 12 bases lay in between. CDR3 length equals 16 residues. Looked up from germline, CDR1 is SEHNR and CDR2 is FQNEAQ (reference sequence). CDR3 DNA: TGTGCCAGCAGCCACTCCCCGGGATCCTATAATTCACCCCTCCACTTT. Protein sequence: CASSHSPGSYNSPLHF.

The CDR3 here is CASSQRLGSTGELFF. The CDR3 coding sequence is TGCGCCAGCAGCCAAAGGTTGGGGAGCACCGGGGAGCTGTTTTTT. The chain links TRBV4-1 to TRBJ2-2; D may be TRBD2 (5 bases). The germline V gene encodes CDR1 MGHRA and CDR2 YSYEKL. V dropped 2 bases and J dropped 4 bases, with 11 bases sitting between them. The CDR3 is 15 residues long.

The chain recombines TRBV5-1 with TRBJ2-7, with D possibly being TRBD2 (6 bases). The CDR3 runs to 13 residues. Germline-derived CDR1 and CDR2 are SGHRS and YFSETQ. V dropped 1 base and J dropped 4 bases, with 9 bases sitting between them. CDR3 region: CASSLTSPYEQYF. The CDR3 DNA reads as TGCGCCAGCAGCTTGACTAGCCCTTACGAGCAGTACTTC.

This clonotype was found a few times. The V call is TRBV5-4, the J call TRBJ1-2; 8 bases align to TRBD1. After removal of 3 bases from V and 7 bases from J, the junction contained 5 bases not matched to a gene. Germline assignment: CDR1 SGHNT and CDR2 YYREEE (reference sequence). This CDR3 contains 13 residues. CDR3 sequence: CASSSTDRGGYTF. The CDR3 DNA follows: TGTGCCAGCAGCTCGACCGACAGGGGTGGCTACACCTTC.

This clonotype showed up just a few times. This sequence joins TRBV7-2 and TRBJ2-1; 9 nucleotides line up with TRBD2. The CDR3 length is 16 residues. Germline values: CDR1 SGHTA, CDR2 FQGNSA. The ends lost 4 bases at V and 5 bases at J; junction bases unmatched: 9. The CDR3 nucleotides read TGTGCCAGCAGCTGGGTAGCGGGGGAGAGAAACAATGAGCAGTTCTTC. As protein: CASSWVAGERNNEQFF. Using reference TRBV7-2 and TRBJ2-1 for the parts outside the CDR3, the full variable domain is GAGVSQSPSNKVTEKGKDVELRCDPISGHTALYWYRQSLGQGLEFLIYFQGNSAPDKSGLPSDRFSAERTGGSVSTLTIQRTQQEDSAVYLCASSWVAGERNNEQFFGPGTRLTVL.

This clonotype was recorded a few times. The V and J genes are TRBV6-4 and TRBJ2-3, with D uncertain. Germline V CDR1 and CDR2: MRHNA, SNTAGT. V was clipped by 5 bases and J by 3 bases, with 9 bases between them. The CDR3 spans 13 residues. CDR3 protein: CASSNEQTDTQYF. The CDR3 DNA follows: TGTGCCAGCAGTAACGAGCAAACAGATACGCAGTATTTT.

Turning to this clonotype: Germline and junction disagree at one end, which may indicate a read error. The rearrangement links TRBV7-7 to TRBJ2-5; 11 bases line up with TRBD2. This CDR3 comprises 19 residues. CDR1 and CDR2 from the germline V gene are SSHAT and FNYEAQ (reference sequence). CDR3 sequence: CASSLALGTSGAMRETQYF. Written as DNA, the CDR3 is TGTGCTAGCAGCTTAGCGCTAGGGACTAGCGGCGCAATGCGGGAGACCCAGTACTTC.

This clonotype was recorded a few times. The chain combines TRBV20-1 with TRBJ1-2, with 12 bases fitting TRBD1. Germline CDR1 is DFQATT and CDR2 is SNEGSKA (reference sequence). The ends lost 6 bases at V and 6 bases at J; junction bases unmatched: 8. The CDR3 extends over 14 amino acids. CDR3 amino acids: CSAPGTGGINGYTF. CDR3 in DNA: TGCAGTGCCCCCGGGACAGGGGGCATTAATGGCTACACCTTC.

This clonotype was seen only a few times. This chain uses TRBV20-1 with TRBJ1-1, with D possibly TRBD1 on 5 matching bases. Per germline, CDR1 DFQATT and CDR2 SNEGSKA (reference sequence). V gave up 2 bases and J gave up 8 bases, with 18 bases separating them. The CDR3 sequence is 14 residues long. DNA for the CDR3: TGCAGTGCTAGACAGGGTAGGGGAGCCGCGGAAGCTTTCTTT. Translated: CSARQGRGAAEAFF.

In this sample, this clonotype turned up a few times. DNA of the CDR3: TGTGCCGGACAAACAGGGGGCCGGGACGAGCAGTACTTC. It translates to CAGQTGGRDEQYF. V is TRBV6-1 and J is TRBJ2-7, with TRBD1 identical over 9 bases. The V and J ends lost 11 bases and 5 bases, in that order; junction bases with no gene match: 10. The CDR3 runs 13 residues. CDR1 and CDR2 from the germline V gene are MNHNS and SASEGT.

V is TRBV6-1 and J is TRBJ2-7; a possible D gene is TRBD2 (7 bases). Germline V gene sequence: CDR1 MNHNS, CDR2 SASEGT. The germline V and J ends were trimmed by 6 bases and 3 bases, with 15 bases remaining between them. The CDR3 runs to 14 residues. The CDR3 here is CASRPGGANYEQYF. The CDR3 nucleotides read TGTGCCAGCAGACCTGGGGGGGCGAACTACGAGCAGTACTTC.

The table lists this clonotype with a few counts. The V call is TRBV6-5, the J call TRBJ1-2; D may be TRBD1 (5 bases). V lost 2 bases to trimming and J lost 0 bases, with 10 bases between them. This CDR3 has 15 amino acids. Germline-derived CDR1 and CDR2 are MNHEY and SVGAGI. CDR3 DNA: TGTGCCAGCAGTTACGACAGACCTGCTAACTATGGCTACACCTTC. Its translation is CASSYDRPANYGYTF.

This clonotype was seen more than once but under ten times. This chain uses TRBV5-4 with TRBJ1-1; no clear D gene. The CDR3 is 11 amino acids. V lost 4 bases to trimming and J lost 6 bases, with 7 bases between them. Germline V gene data show CDR1 as SGHNT and CDR2 as YYREEE (reference sequence). The CDR3 is CASSTVAEAFF. DNA of the CDR3: TGTGCCAGCAGCACGGTCGCTGAAGCTTTCTTT.

The V and J genes are TRBV7-2 and TRBJ1-6; D perhaps matches TRBD1 (5 bases). CDR1 and CDR2 (germline): SGHTA, FQGNSA. CDR3 length: 14 residues. The V gene lost 2 bases and the J gene lost 4 bases, with 6 bases spanning the gap. CDR3 in DNA: TGTGCCAGCAGCTTAAGGGGTTATAATTCACCCCTCCACTTT. It specifies CASSLRGYNSPLHF.

CDR3: CASSLVGPSTGELFF. The DNA for the CDR3 is TGTGCCAGCAGCTTAGTTGGCCCTAGTACCGGGGAGCTGTTTTTT. The chain carries TRBV11-2 and TRBJ2-2, with D unresolved. V was shortened by 1 base and J by 5 bases, with 11 bases between the two germline ends. The germline gives CDR1 SGHAT, CDR2 FQNNGV. The CDR3 is 15 amino acids.

V gene TRBV29-1 combines with J gene TRBJ1-4; D is ambiguous. The CDR3 totals 9 residues. Trimming removed 4 bases from V and 8 bases from J, with 2 bases in between. Germline V gives CDR1 SQVTM, CDR2 ANQGSEA. CDR3 protein: CSVGEKLFF. In DNA form, the CDR3 reads TGCAGCGTTGGCGAAAAACTGTTTTTT. The whole variable domain, remainder taken from reference TRBV29-1 and TRBJ1-4, is SAVISQKPSRDICQRGTSLTIQCQVDSQVTMMFWYRQQPGQSLTLIATANQGSEATYESGFVIDKFPISRPNLTFSTLTVSNMSPEDSSIYLCSVGEKLFFGSGTQLSVL.

With respect to this clonotype: A read error may explain this, as a much larger clone is one base away. V usage is TRBV15 and J usage is TRBJ2-3, with 10 bases fitting TRBD2. The germline V gene has CDR1 LNHNV and CDR2 YYDKDF (reference sequence). The CDR3 loop spans 13 amino acids. The DNA for the CDR3 is TGTGCCGCCAGCGGGGGGGCCGGAGATACGCAGTATTTT. This codes for CAASGGAGDTQYF. Supplemented by reference TRBV15 and TRBJ2-3, the full variable domain reads DAMVIQNPRYQVTQFGKPVTLSCSQTLNHNVMYWYQQKSSQAPKLLFHYYDKDFNNEADTPDNFQSRRPNTSFCFLDIRSPGLGDTAMYLCAASGGAGDTQYFGPGTRLTVL.

This clonotype was observed a few times. The chain links TRBV25-1 to TRBJ1-2; D is unclear. CDR3 length: 13 residues. Trimming cost V 1 base and J 5 bases, with 8 bases left between them. Germline assignment: CDR1 MGHDK and CDR2 SYGVNS. The CDR3 reads CASSELASYGYTF. The DNA for the CDR3 is TGTGCCAGCAGTGAATTGGCTTCTTATGGCTACACCTTC.

V gene TRBV11-2 combines with J gene TRBJ2-2; the D is unclear. Germline V gene data show CDR1 as SGHAT and CDR2 as FQNNGV. This CDR3 is built from 15 residues. Trimming left V 5 bases short and J 5 bases short, with 15 bases between. CDR3 sequence reads: CASSVSLGWTGELFF. The DNA of the CDR3 is TGTGCCAGCAGCGTATCTTTGGGGTGGACCGGGGAGCTGTTTTTT.

A few counts support this clonotype. The V and J genes are TRBV14 and TRBJ2-7; D may be TRBD1 or TRBD2 (5 bases each). The CDR3 length is 15 residues. Trimming stripped 0 bases from V and 0 bases from J, with 9 bases between. CDR1 and CDR2 from the germline V gene are SGHDN and FVKESK. The CDR3 sequence: CASSQDWGSSYEQYF. Here the CDR3 DNA reads TGTGCCAGCAGCCAAGATTGGGGGAGCTCCTACGAGCAGTACTTC. The full variable domain, rest sourced from reference TRBV14 and TRBJ2-7, is EAGVTQFPSHSVIEKGQTVTLRCDPISGHDNLYWYRRVMGKEIKFLLHFVKESKQDESGMPNNRFLAERTGGTYSTLKVQPAELEDSGVYFCASSQDWGSSYEQYFGPGTRLTVT.

The rearrangement links TRBV7-8 to TRBJ2-1; D not resolved. The CDR3 is made up of 11 amino acids. The V end lost 5 bases, the J end lost 6 bases, and 5 bases lay between the germline ends. Per the germline V gene, CDR1 is SGHVS and CDR2 is FQNEAQ. The CDR3 here is CASSPFNEQFF. Written as DNA, the CDR3 is TGTGCCAGCAGCCCATTCAATGAGCAGTTCTTC.

The chain has TRBV7-3 and TRBJ2-7; maybe TRBD2 (5 bases). The CDR3 spans 13 residues. CDR1 is SGHTA, CDR2 FQGTGA, per germline. V lost 6 bases and J lost 6, with 15 bases in between. The DNA for the CDR3 is TGTGCCAGCAGTCCCGGGAACTCCGGCGAGCAGTACTTC. This translates into CASSPGNSGEQYF.

To note about this clonotype: An end of the junction differs from the germline gene, which may be a read error. This sequence joins TRBV24-1 and TRBJ2-2; possible D gene TRBD2, 6 bases. Looked up from germline, CDR1 is KGHDR and CDR2 is SFDVKD. The CDR3 is made up of 15 amino acids. CDR3 sequence reads: CANSGPLATAGELFF. Written as DNA, the CDR3 is TGTGCCAACAGTGGTCCCCTAGCGACAGCTGGGGAGCTGTTTTTT.

This clonotype was observed a single time. A junction end diverges from the germline sequence, so it may reflect a read error. This chain joins TRBV12-3 or TRBV12-4 and TRBJ2-6; TRBD2 might be the D (6 bases). CDR3 length: 18 amino acids. This chain's CDR3 is CAISLVGDGSSGANVLTF. The CDR3 region has the DNA TGTGCCATCAGTTTAGTCGGAGACGGGAGCTCTGGGGCCAACGTCCTGACTTTC.

J is TRBJ2-7 and V is TRBV20-1; D is undetermined. There are 14 residues in the CDR3. The ends were cut back, 0 bases at V and 1 base at J, with 10 bases in the middle. Germline CDR1 DFQATT, CDR2 SNEGSKA (reference sequence). CDR3 sequence: CSARDRLESYEQYF. The CDR3 DNA reads TGCAGTGCTAGAGATCGGCTGGAGTCCTACGAGCAGTACTTC.

This clonotype was observed a handful of times. The V gene is TRBV5-1, the J gene TRBJ2-2, with 8 bases that match TRBD1. With V trimmed by 4 bases and J by 2 bases, 10 bases remained unmatched. The CDR3 runs 17 residues. Germline CDR1 SGHRS, CDR2 YFSETQ. The CDR3 nucleotides are TGCGCCAGCAGCGTAAAAATGACAGGGGACAACACCGGGGAGCTGTTTTTT. Translating it yields CASSVKMTGDNTGELFF.